A selection of T cell receptor beta chains follows, all from one sample in a study of blood T cell repertoires in COVID-19. Some clones are missing from TCRdb's copy, which holds only in-frame ones; the method was immunoSEQ multiplex PCR. The profile shows roughly 150,000 clones, 75% to 90% of them singletons. The sequenced sample consisted of peripheral blood. All receptors come from a woman in her fifties or sixties with active COVID-19. CDR3s include the opening cysteine and the closing phenylalanine or tryptophan. The D gene is left open where the match is weak. Expanded clones get a size class; other rows say once, few or many, or leave the size out.

clone_size: few
j_call: TRBJ1-5
v_call: TRBV7-2
d_call: NA
cdr3_nt: TGTGCCAGCAGGCAGGCCAATCAGCCCCAGCATTTT
cdr3_aa: CASRQANQPQHF

clone_size: NA
j_call: TRBJ2-5
v_call: TRBV5-1
d_call: NA
cdr3_nt: TGCGCCAGCAGCTTCCTAGCGCACCTGCAGGAGACCCAGTACTTC
cdr3_aa: CASSFLAHLQETQYF

clone_size: NA
j_call: TRBJ1-2
v_call: TRBV6-4
d_call: NA
cdr3_nt: TGTGCCAGCAGCAAGGACTCGGTCGGAGGCTACACCTTC
cdr3_aa: CASSKDSVGGYTF

clone_size: NA
j_call: TRBJ2-7
v_call: TRBV7-8
d_call: NA
cdr3_nt: TGTGCCAGCAGCGTACAGGGAAAAGGGCCCTACGAGCAGTACTTC
cdr3_aa: CASSVQGKGPYEQYF

clone_size: NA
j_call: TRBJ2-7
v_call: TRBV3-1/TRBV3-2
d_call: TRBD2
cdr3_nt: TGTGCCAGCAGCAGGCTAGGGACTAGCGGGAGGCTCTACGAGCAGTACTTC
cdr3_aa: CASSRLGTSGRLYEQYF

clone_size: NA
j_call: TRBJ1-1
v_call: TRBV7-2
d_call: NA
cdr3_nt: TGTGCCAGCAGCGCTACGGCAGGGGCCGCCATCGGGGCTTTCTTT
cdr3_aa: CASSATAGAAIGAFF

clone_size: NA
j_call: TRBJ2-4
v_call: TRBV10-1
d_call: NA
cdr3_nt: TGCGCCAGCAGCCAGCCTAGGGGGGAGGGAGTAGACATTCAGTACTTC
cdr3_aa: CASSQPRGEGVDIQYF

clone_size: NA
j_call: TRBJ2-3
v_call: TRBV5-6
d_call: TRBD2
cdr3_nt: TGTGCCAGCAGCTTCGGACTAGCGGGCGCAGATACGCAGTATTTT
cdr3_aa: CASSFGLAGADTQYF

clone_size: NA
j_call: TRBJ1-4
v_call: TRBV6-2/TRBV6-3
d_call: NA
cdr3_nt: TGTGCCAGCAGTTTTCAGGATGAAAAACTGTTTTTT
cdr3_aa: CASSFQDEKLFF

clone_size: NA
j_call: TRBJ2-3
v_call: TRBV4-3
d_call: TRBD2
cdr3_nt: TGCGCCAGCAGCCAAGTCCCGGTGGTAGCGGGCCGACACGGCACAGATACGCAGTATTTT
cdr3_aa: CASSQVPVVAGRHGTDTQYF

clone_size: NA
j_call: TRBJ2-5
v_call: TRBV9
d_call: NA
cdr3_nt: TGTGCCAGCACCGCCTGGGGGCGCGAAGAGACCCAGTACTTC
cdr3_aa: CASTAWGREETQYF

clone_size: NA
j_call: TRBJ1-6
v_call: TRBV7-2
d_call: TRBD1
cdr3_nt: TGTGCCAGCGCTGACAGGGGAGGCAATTCACCCCTCCACTTT
cdr3_aa: CASADRGGNSPLHF

clone_size: NA
j_call: TRBJ2-7
v_call: TRBV6-6
d_call: NA
cdr3_nt: TGTGCCAGCAGTCTAGCGTCCTACGAGCAGTACTTC
cdr3_aa: CASSLASYEQYF

clone_size: NA
j_call: TRBJ1-2
v_call: TRBV27
d_call: NA
cdr3_nt: TGTGCCAGCAGTGTGACCACAGGGTATGGCTACACCTTC
cdr3_aa: CASSVTTGYGYTF

clone_size: few
j_call: TRBJ2-3
v_call: TRBV5-1
d_call: TRBD2
cdr3_nt: TGCGCCAGTAAACGGGAGGGTAGCACAGATACGCAGTATTTT
cdr3_aa: CASKREGSTDTQYF

clone_size: few
j_call: TRBJ2-3
v_call: TRBV5-1
d_call: TRBD1
cdr3_nt: TGCGCCAGCAGCTTGGGTGGGACAGCCACAGATACGCAGTATTTT
cdr3_aa: CASSLGGTATDTQYF

clone_size: NA
j_call: TRBJ2-7
v_call: TRBV24-1
d_call: TRBD1
cdr3_nt: TGTGCCACCAGTGACCCGGACAGGTACGAGCAGTACTTC
cdr3_aa: CATSDPDRYEQYF

clone_size: NA
j_call: TRBJ2-7
v_call: TRBV27
d_call: TRBD2
cdr3_nt: TGTGCCAGCAGTTTCCGTGGGAGGGCCCGGTCCGGCTACGAGCAGTACTTC
cdr3_aa: CASSFRGRARSGYEQYF